The 2 T cell receptor beta chains given below trace back to one sample, sequenced in a study of blood T cell repertoires in COVID-19. The table came from immunoSEQ multiplex PCR; TCRdb's copy has only in-frame clones and leaves some out. This sample has about 240,000 clones, with 87% found just once. The sequenced sample was peripheral blood. Every receptor here comes from a man in his fifties or sixties who had recovered from COVID-19.

V is TRBV30 and J is TRBJ2-1; 10 bases agree with TRBD2. Germline trimming cut 0 bases from V and 8 bases from J; bases unmatched to any gene: 7. Germline V lookup: CDR1 GTSNPN, CDR2 SVGIG (reference sequence). This CDR3 is 15 amino acids long. The CDR3 bases are TGTGCCTGGAGTGTAGCGGGGGGGCAAGGCTATGAGCAGTTCTTC. This encodes CAWSVAGGQGYEQFF.

This sequence joins TRBV10-3 and TRBJ2-7; the match to TRBD2 covers 10 bases. The CDR3 sequence is 16 residues long. From germline, CDR1 is ENHRY and CDR2 SYGVKD. The J segment lost 6 bases and the V segment lost 7 bases, leaving 15 bases of the junction unmatched. The CDR3 region has the DNA TGTGCCATCAACGCGCTAGCTAGCGGGGGACCCGGCGAGCAGTACTTC. This encodes CAINALASGGPGEQYF.